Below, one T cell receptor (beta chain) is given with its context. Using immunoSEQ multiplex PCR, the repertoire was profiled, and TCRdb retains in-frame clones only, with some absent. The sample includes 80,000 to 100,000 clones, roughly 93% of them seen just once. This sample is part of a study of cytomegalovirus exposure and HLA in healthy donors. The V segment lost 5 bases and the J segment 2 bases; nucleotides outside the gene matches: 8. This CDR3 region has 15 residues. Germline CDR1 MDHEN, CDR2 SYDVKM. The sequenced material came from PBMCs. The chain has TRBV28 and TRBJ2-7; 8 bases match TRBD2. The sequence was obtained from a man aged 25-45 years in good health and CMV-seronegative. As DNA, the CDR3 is TGTGCCAGCAGTATGCTAGCGGGCGCCCCCTACGAGCAGTACTTC. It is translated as CASSMLAGAPYEQYF.